Each of the 23 T cell receptor beta chains below was sequenced from the same sample in a study of T-cell memory formation after mild COVID-19. One entry per CDR3 protein, called by TCRdb with MiXCR from the 5' RACE reads. The table shows more than 80,000 distinct CDR3 sequences, with 9.5% to 15% occurring only once. The sample was PBMCs or a T cell subset sorted from them (not recorded which). The source is an adult woman who had mild COVID-19 (a few samples of this study predate the infection). Cell type and time point are not known.

This clonotype was found many times. The chain combines TRBV7-7 with TRBJ2-7; TRBD2 matches at 8 bases. The junction had 7 bases not matched to a gene; V was cut back by 5 bases and J by 4 bases. Germline CDR1 reads SSHAT; CDR2 reads FNYEAQ (reference sequence). The CDR3 loop spans 14 amino acids. The CDR3 loop reads CASSRGGSSYEQYF. The CDR3 DNA follows: TGTGCCAGCAGCCGGGGGGGCAGCTCTTACGAGCAGTACTTC.

J is TRBJ1-1 and V is TRBV12-3 or TRBV12-4, with D unclear. This CDR3 has 12 residues. Trimming cost V 7 bases and J 5 bases, with 11 bases left between them. The CDR3 is CASNLGFTEAFF. CDR3 sequence (DNA): TGTGCCAGCAACTTGGGGTTTACTGAAGCTTTCTTT.

The J gene is TRBJ2-7, the V gene TRBV6-5; D is ambiguous. Per the germline V gene, CDR1 is MNHEY and CDR2 is SVGAGI. The CDR3 covers 11 residues. V dropped 6 bases and J dropped 0 bases, with 3 bases sitting between them. CDR3 residues: CASRTSYEQYF. The CDR3, as DNA: TGTGCCAGCAGGACCTCCTACGAGCAGTACTTC.

This clonotype was found many times. The chain joins TRBV12-3 or TRBV12-4 to TRBJ2-5; TRBD2 agrees at 9 bases. The CDR3 loop spans 16 amino acids. Trimming took 5 bases from V and 3 from J; bases not matched to a gene: 10. This CDR3 is CASSAPGGGAKETQYF. The CDR3 DNA is TGTGCCAGCAGTGCCCCAGGCGGGGGGGCAAAAGAGACCCAGTACTTC.

This chain links TRBV7-9 with TRBJ2-4; D gene ambiguous. The CDR3 is 12 residues long. Germline CDR1 SEHNR, CDR2 FQNEAQ (reference sequence). The V end was cut by 5 bases, the J end by 0 bases, with 2 bases between. In DNA, the CDR3 is TGTGCCAGCAGCGCAGCCAAAAACATTCAGTACTTC. It specifies CASSAAKNIQYF.

The V gene is TRBV5-1, the J gene TRBJ1-4; 10 bases agree with TRBD1. The germline V gene has CDR1 SGHRS and CDR2 YFSETQ. This CDR3 has 16 amino acids. Trimming cost V 2 bases and J 6 bases; bases outside gene matches: 7. CDR3 bases: TGCGCCAGCAGCTTAGGCACCGGGACAGGGGATGAAAAACTGTTTTTT. It encodes CASSLGTGTGDEKLFF.

V is TRBV6-5 and J is TRBJ1-2; D is possibly TRBD1 (5 bases). Germline V CDR1 and CDR2: MNHEY, SVGAGI. V was clipped by 2 bases and J by 6 bases, with 19 bases between them. This CDR3 contains 16 residues. The CDR3 DNA reads as TGTGCCAGCAGTTACCGGGACTCAAGGGCTAGCAATGGCTACACCTTC. Translating it yields CASSYRDSRASNGYTF.

This clonotype was counted many times. This CDR3 is CASSRDSSDEQFF. The CDR3 DNA sequence: TGCGCCAGCAGCCGGGACTCCTCCGATGAGCAGTTCTTC. V gene TRBV5-1 combines with J gene TRBJ2-1; D possibly corresponds to TRBD2 (6 bases). Looked up from germline, CDR1 is SGHRS and CDR2 is YFSETQ. The CDR3 totals 13 residues. The ends were cut back, 4 bases at V and 8 bases at J, with 13 bases in the middle.

This clonotype was seen more than once but under ten times. The chain recombines TRBV5-1 with TRBJ1-2; 9 positions match TRBD1. The CDR3 length is 14 residues. Unmatched junction bases numbered 7, after V lost 4 bases and J lost 6 bases. Germline CDR1 and CDR2: SGHRS and YFSETQ. The CDR3 is CASSLGTGNDGYTF. CDR3 coding DNA: TGCGCCAGCAGCCTAGGGACAGGGAACGATGGCTACACCTTC. Drawing the rest from reference TRBV5-1 and TRBJ1-2, the complete variable domain is KAGVTQTPRYLIKTRGQQVTLSCSPISGHRSVSWYQQTPGQGLQFLFEYFSETQRNKGNFPGRFSGRQFSNSRSEMNVSTLELGDSALYLCASSLGTGNDGYTFGSGTRLTVV.

The chain employs TRBV7-2 and TRBJ2-7; 7 bases align to TRBD2. V gave up 5 bases and J gave up 4 bases; unmatched junction bases: 8. Germline V gives CDR1 SGHTA, CDR2 FQGNSA. The CDR3 loop spans 14 amino acids. The CDR3, as DNA: TGTGCCAGCAGCCCCGGTCTAGCGGTTTACGAGCAGTACTTC. As protein: CASSPGLAVYEQYF. The full variable domain, its missing parts supplied by reference TRBV7-2 and TRBJ2-7, is GAGVSQSPSNKVTEKGKDVELRCDPISGHTALYWYRQSLGQGLEFLIYFQGNSAPDKSGLPSDRFSAERTGGSVSTLTIQRTQQEDSAVYLCASSPGLAVYEQYFGPGTRLTVT.

This clonotype was counted between two and nine times. V is TRBV4-2 and J is TRBJ2-1; D gene unclear. V lost 0 bases, J lost 7 bases, and 7 bases lay in between. Germline V gene lookup returns CDR1 LGHNA and CDR2 YNFKEQ. The CDR3 has 13 amino acids. CDR3 sequence: CASSQDPGNEQFF. CDR3 sequence (DNA): TGTGCCAGCAGCCAAGATCCTGGGAATGAGCAGTTCTTC.

This clonotype has a handful of counts. The rearrangement uses TRBV15 and TRBJ2-1; 7 nucleotides agree with TRBD1. Germline V gene sequence: CDR1 LNHNV, CDR2 YYDKDF (reference sequence). V shed 1 base and J 7 bases; nucleotides not matched to a gene: 4. This CDR3 region has 14 residues. CDR3 sequence (DNA): TGTGCCACCAGCAGAGTAGACAGGGTTAATGAGCAGTTCTTC. Its translation is CATSRVDRVNEQFF.

V usage is TRBV4-1 and J usage is TRBJ1-2; 7 nucleotides align to TRBD1. V was clipped by 0 bases and J by 4 bases; unmatched bases: 11. CDR1 is MGHRA and CDR2 is YSYEKL in the germline V gene. This CDR3 comprises 17 residues. The CDR3 sequence is CASSQDREGAISYGYTF. As DNA, the CDR3 is TGCGCCAGCAGCCAAGATCGAGAGGGGGCGATTTCCTATGGCTACACCTTC.

V gene TRBV2 combines with J gene TRBJ2-5; 11 bases are shared with TRBD2. This CDR3 spans 14 amino acids. Germline-derived CDR1 and CDR2 are SNHLY and FYNNEI. Losses at the gene ends were 8 bases for V and 4 bases for J; bases not matched to a gene: 6. CDR3 region: CASPGLAVRETQYF. The CDR3 DNA is TGTGCCAGCCCGGGACTAGCGGTGCGAGAGACCCAGTACTTC.

V usage is TRBV29-1 and J usage is TRBJ1-1, with D tentatively TRBD1 (5 bases). Germline V gene data show CDR1 as SQVTM and CDR2 as ANQGSEA. The CDR3 has 14 amino acids. V lost 5 bases to trimming and J lost 11 bases, with 24 bases between them. This CDR3 is CSVYSPRGDERAFF. CDR3 in DNA: TGCAGCGTTTACTCCCCCCGAGGGGACGAGAGGGCTTTCTTT.

V usage is TRBV4-3 and J usage is TRBJ2-2; TRBD2 matches at 9 bases. Looked up from germline, CDR1 is LGHNA and CDR2 is YSLEER. This CDR3 comprises 15 residues. The V and J ends lost 5 bases and 1 base, in that order; junction bases with no gene match: 2. The CDR3 nucleotides are TGCGCCAGCAGCTATAGCGGGGGGAACACCGGGGAGCTGTTTTTT. Translation: CASSYSGGNTGELFF.

This clonotype has only a few counts. The CDR3 loop is CASTPESGANVLTF. As DNA, the CDR3 is TGTGCCAGCACCCCGGAGTCCGGGGCCAACGTCCTGACTTTC. The V and J genes are TRBV28 and TRBJ2-6; D unclear. Germline V CDR1 and CDR2: MDHEN, SYDVKM. The CDR3 has 14 residues. V lost 7 bases, J lost 4 bases, and 11 bases lay in between.

This clonotype was seen once. The V call is TRBV5-1, the J call TRBJ1-1; a possible D gene is TRBD1 (6 bases). V gave up 0 bases and J gave up 3 bases, with 9 bases separating them. The CDR3 length is 14 residues. Germline V gives CDR1 SGHRS, CDR2 YFSETQ. CDR3 DNA sequence: TGCGCCAGCAGCTTGGACAGGGTGGACACTGAAGCTTTCTTT. Translating gives CASSLDRVDTEAFF. The full variable domain, completed using reference TRBV5-1 and TRBJ1-1, is KAGVTQTPRYLIKTRGQQVTLSCSPISGHRSVSWYQQTPGQGLQFLFEYFSETQRNKGNFPGRFSGRQFSNSRSEMNVSTLELGDSALYLCASSLDRVDTEAFFGQGTRLTVV.

The chain couples TRBV20-1 to TRBJ1-1; 7 bases are shared with TRBD1. The CDR3 spans 14 residues. CDR1 is DFQATT and CDR2 is SNEGSKA in the germline V gene (reference sequence). The junction had 5 bases not matched to a gene; V was cut back by 3 bases and J by 1 base. CDR3: CSARRQGGNTEAFF. CDR3 nucleotide sequence: TGCAGTGCTAGGAGACAGGGAGGGAACACTGAAGCTTTCTTT.

This clonotype was seen many times. The chain uses TRBV7-9 and TRBJ2-3; the D gene could be TRBD1 or TRBD2 (5 bases each). CDR3 length equals 16 residues. Deletions cut 2 bases from V and 3 bases from J, with 15 bases between. CDR1 is SEHNR, CDR2 FQNEAQ, per germline (reference sequence). CDR3 sequence (DNA): TGTGCCAGCAGCTTATACAGTTATGGGGGAACAGATACGCAGTATTTT. It specifies CASSLYSYGGTDTQYF.

This chain links TRBV5-1 with TRBJ1-1, with D perhaps TRBD1 (6 bases). V lost 5 bases to trimming and J lost 2 bases, with 19 bases between them. The V gene's germline CDR1 is SGHRS and CDR2 YFSETQ. The CDR3 runs 16 residues. The CDR3 loop is CASRDSPDRINTEAFF. In DNA, the CDR3 is TGCGCCAGCAGAGATTCCCCCGACAGGATCAACACTGAAGCTTTCTTT.

This clonotype appeared many times. This sequence joins TRBV5-1 and TRBJ2-7, with TRBD2 matching over 9 bases. The CDR3 length is 17 residues. J was trimmed by 3 bases and V by 0 bases; bases with no gene match: 10. Germline V gives CDR1 SGHRS, CDR2 YFSETQ. The DNA of the CDR3 is TGCGCCAGCAGCTTGGCCGGAGGGGCGGGAGGGCTCTACGAGCAGTACTTC. This codes for CASSLAGGAGGLYEQYF.

The chain uses TRBV24-1 and TRBJ2-3; D may be TRBD2 (6 bases). This CDR3 region has 18 residues. Germline V gene sequence: CDR1 KGHDR, CDR2 SFDVKD. V lost 4 bases and J 4 bases, leaving 23 bases between the germline ends. The CDR3 here is CATSDPSRTGVVADTQYF. The CDR3 coding sequence is TGTGCCACCAGTGACCCTAGTCGGACGGGGGTTGTCGCAGATACGCAGTATTTT.